The clone carrying this T cell receptor beta chain appeared a few times. The data were obtained in a study of CD8+ T cells in alopecia areata. The V end was cut by 4 bases, the J end by 5 bases, with 16 bases between. The CDR3 totals 15 residues. The germline V gene encodes CDR1 MNHEY and CDR2 SVGAGI. Extracted from the samples, RNA was reverse transcribed into cDNA to serve as the sequencing template. TCRdb's copy holds only in-frame clones and misses some; the assay was immunoSEQ multiplex PCR. The data show some 100,000 clones, 35% to 40% seen once. The chain employs TRBV6-5 and TRBJ2-3, with D perhaps matching TRBD2 (7 bases). This TCR was recovered from a human donor with alopecia areata. Sample: CD4+ T cells sorted from blood. The CDR3 DNA reads TGTGCCAGCAGTTCGTATCGGGGGGCGATAGATACGCAGTATTTT. It yields the protein CASSSYRGAIDTQYF.